Shown below are 17 T cell receptor beta chains from a single sample sequenced in a study of technical replicates of blood from a handful of donors. Only in-frame clones appear in the TCRdb table, and some are missing; sequencing was by immunoSEQ multiplex PCR. Of roughly 76,000 clones listed, approximately 92% are singletons. Sequencing was performed on T cells isolated from PBMCs. These receptors were collected from a human donor in good health. Some clones in this sample may be carry-over from other donors' samples.

The chain joins TRBV7-8 to TRBJ2-5; D is unclear. The CDR3 contains 11 residues. Trimming pared 5 bases from V and 2 bases from J, leaving 3 bases between. Per germline, CDR1 SGHVS and CDR2 FQNEAQ. The CDR3 loop is CASSPQETQYF. CDR3 bases: TGTGCCAGCAGCCCGCAAGAGACCCAGTACTTC.

V and J are TRBV6-6 and TRBJ2-5; D perhaps matches TRBD2 (6 bases). The V and J ends lost 5 bases and 4 bases respectively, with 14 bases between them. Germline V lookup: CDR1 MNHNY, CDR2 SVGAGI (reference sequence). The CDR3 sequence is 14 residues long. The CDR3 protein is CASSPLEGPETQYF. The DNA for the CDR3 is TGTGCCAGCAGTCCCCTGGAGGGCCCAGAGACCCAGTACTTC.

The genes are TRBV27 and TRBJ2-3; D might be TRBD1 (5 bases). Trimming took 10 bases from V and 1 from J, leaving 12 bases between them. The CDR3 totals 13 residues. Per the germline V gene, CDR1 is MNHEY and CDR2 is SMNVEV (reference sequence). The CDR3 sequence is CATAGLGTDTQYF. The CDR3 DNA reads as TGTGCCACCGCAGGGTTGGGCACAGATACGCAGTATTTT.

This clone was observed a handful of times. Here the CDR3 reads CASTRQGTYNEQFF. The DNA for the CDR3 is TGCGCCAGCACCCGACAGGGGACCTACAATGAGCAGTTCTTC. V usage is TRBV5-1 and J usage is TRBJ2-1; TRBD1 aligns across 8 bases. V shed 6 bases, J shed 2 bases, and the junction held 4 bases outside the gene matches. This CDR3 is 14 amino acids long. CDR1 is SGHRS, CDR2 YFSETQ, per germline.

The chain joins TRBV27 to TRBJ1-2; D is unclear. Trimming cost V 2 bases and J 7 bases, with 8 bases left between them. Germline-derived CDR1 and CDR2 are MNHEY and SMNVEV (reference sequence). The CDR3 runs 12 residues. CDR3 residues: CASSLRGGGYTF. The CDR3 coding sequence is TGTGCCAGCAGTTTAAGAGGAGGTGGCTACACCTTC.

This clone was found a few times. The V call is TRBV19, the J call TRBJ1-4, with TRBD1 as a possible D gene (6 bases). From germline, CDR1 is LNHDA and CDR2 SQIVND (reference sequence). V was trimmed by 10 bases and J by 8 bases, leaving 17 bases between them. The CDR3 has 13 residues. DNA of the CDR3: TGTGCCACCAGGCGGGGGCGCCTCGAAAAACTGTTTTTT. It specifies CATRRGRLEKLFF.

The chain has TRBV23-1 and TRBJ2-1; TRBD1 aligns across 12 bases. TRBV23-1 is annotated as an ORF whose role is uncertain. The V segment lost 0 bases and the J segment 2 bases; nucleotides outside the gene matches: 14. This CDR3 has 21 amino acids. The CDR3 DNA sequence: TGCGCCAGCAGTCAATCACGGGACAGGGGGCGGCCTTGGACCCCCTACAATGAGCAGTTCTTC. Amino acid sequence: CASSQSRDRGRPWTPYNEQFF.

The V gene is TRBV7-9, the J gene TRBJ2-3, with D perhaps TRBD2 (5 bases). Germline CDR1 reads SEHNR; CDR2 reads FQNEAQ (reference sequence). Trimming cost V 3 bases and J 4 bases, with 5 bases left between them. This CDR3 has 12 amino acids. This CDR3 is CASSFGADTQYF. The CDR3, as DNA: TGTGCCAGCAGCTTCGGGGCAGATACGCAGTATTTT.

The V call is TRBV6-5, the J call TRBJ1-2; 7 nucleotides align to TRBD1. Germline V gene lookup returns CDR1 MNHEY and CDR2 SVGAGI. The ends lost 5 bases at V and 1 base at J; junction bases unmatched: 7. This CDR3 has 15 amino acids. CDR3 in amino acids: CASSTMDRINYGYTF. The CDR3 region has the DNA TGTGCCAGCAGTACAATGGACAGGATTAACTATGGCTACACCTTC.

This chain uses TRBV2 with TRBJ2-1; D perhaps matches TRBD2 (6 bases). The CDR3 loop spans 16 amino acids. Germline V lookup: CDR1 SNHLY, CDR2 FYNNEI. V lost 2 bases to trimming and J lost 5 bases, with 16 bases between them. The CDR3 DNA reads as TGTGCCAGCAGTGAAACTTGGCGGGAACGTCACAATGAGCAGTTCTTC. It codes for CASSETWRERHNEQFF.

The J gene is TRBJ1-3, the V gene TRBV30, with a possible D match to TRBD1 (5 bases). This CDR3 contains 11 residues. The V and J ends lost 3 bases and 6 bases respectively, with 6 bases between them. Germline lookup yields CDR1 GTSNPN and CDR2 SVGIG (reference sequence). CDR3 in amino acids: CAWRTENTIYF. As DNA, the CDR3 is TGTGCCTGGAGGACAGAAAACACCATATATTTT.

The gene calls are TRBV27 and TRBJ1-5; 9 nucleotides agree with TRBD1. The CDR3 extends over 14 amino acids. Looked up from germline, CDR1 is MNHEY and CDR2 is SMNVEV (reference sequence). J lost 7 bases, V lost 3 bases, and 4 bases had no gene match. The CDR3 DNA reads TGTGCCAGCAGTTTGGACAGGGGCGGCCAGCCCCAGCATTTT. Translated: CASSLDRGGQPQHF.

The chain combines TRBV6-5 with TRBJ1-1; no reliable D call. This CDR3 spans 14 amino acids. The V gene lost 2 bases and the J gene lost 4 bases, with 11 bases spanning the gap. In germline, CDR1 is MNHEY, CDR2 SVGAGI. The CDR3 reads CASSYAQSGTEAFF. Here the CDR3 DNA reads TGTGCCAGCAGTTACGCACAAAGCGGCACTGAAGCTTTCTTT.

This clone is a singleton in its sample. The chain joins TRBV29-1 to TRBJ2-5; TRBD2 agrees at 11 bases. V lost 3 bases and J lost 5; bases outside the gene matches: 5. The CDR3 sequence is 14 residues long. Germline CDR1 reads SQVTM; CDR2 reads ANQGSEA. The CDR3 sequence: CSVDPLAGGETQYF. The CDR3 nucleotides read TGCAGCGTTGACCCCTTAGCGGGAGGGGAGACCCAGTACTTC.

V is TRBV6-5 and J is TRBJ2-1; the match to TRBD1 covers 10 bases. The CDR3 covers 16 residues. CDR1 and CDR2 from the germline V gene are MNHEY and SVGAGI. The ends lost 2 bases at V and 5 bases at J; junction bases unmatched: 6. CDR3 nucleotide sequence: TGTGCCAGCAGTTACCGACGACAGGGGGCAAACAATGAGCAGTTCTTC. Amino acids: CASSYRRQGANNEQFF.

The chain joins TRBV7-2 to TRBJ1-4; TRBD1 matches 7 bases. Losses at the gene ends were 2 bases for V and 5 bases for J; bases not matched to a gene: 5. The CDR3 extends over 15 amino acids. Germline V gene data show CDR1 as SGHTA and CDR2 as FQGNSA. CDR3 DNA: TGTGCCAGCAGCTTACAGGGACAGATAAATGAAAAACTGTTTTTT. It encodes CASSLQGQINEKLFF.

This clone was seen once. The V call is TRBV6-1, the J call TRBJ2-1, with 9 positions matching TRBD2. CDR1 MNHNS and CDR2 SASEGT come from the germline V gene. V trimming: 2 bases; J trimming: 8 bases; junction bases outside the gene matches: 7. This CDR3 is built from 15 residues. The CDR3 DNA reads as TGTGCCAGCAGTGAAATCGGCGGGAGGGGTGATGAGCAGTTCTTC. It codes for CASSEIGGRGDEQFF.